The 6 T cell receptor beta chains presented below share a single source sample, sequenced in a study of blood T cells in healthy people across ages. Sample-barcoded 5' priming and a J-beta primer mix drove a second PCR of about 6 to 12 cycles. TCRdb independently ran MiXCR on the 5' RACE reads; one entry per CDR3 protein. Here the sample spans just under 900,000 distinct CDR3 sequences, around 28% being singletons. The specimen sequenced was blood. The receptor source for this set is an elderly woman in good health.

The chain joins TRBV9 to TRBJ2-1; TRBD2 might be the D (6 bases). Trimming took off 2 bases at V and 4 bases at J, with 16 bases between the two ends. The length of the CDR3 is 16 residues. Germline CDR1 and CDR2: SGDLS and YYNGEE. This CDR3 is CASSVSGQVKYNEQFF. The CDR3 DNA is TGTGCCAGCAGCGTCAGCGGGCAGGTAAAATACAATGAGCAGTTCTTC. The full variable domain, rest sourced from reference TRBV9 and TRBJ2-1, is DSGVTQTPKHLITATGQRVTLRCSPRSGDLSVYWYQQSLDQGLQFLIQYYNGEERAKGNILERFSAQQFPDLHSELNLSSLELGDSALYFCASSVSGQVKYNEQFFGPGTRLTVL.

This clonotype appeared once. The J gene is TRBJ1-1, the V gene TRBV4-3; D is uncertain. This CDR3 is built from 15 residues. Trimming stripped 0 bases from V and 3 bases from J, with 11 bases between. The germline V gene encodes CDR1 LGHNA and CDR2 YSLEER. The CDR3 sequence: CASSQEEVGDTEAFF. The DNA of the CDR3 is TGCGCCAGCAGCCAAGAGGAAGTTGGGGACACTGAAGCTTTCTTT.

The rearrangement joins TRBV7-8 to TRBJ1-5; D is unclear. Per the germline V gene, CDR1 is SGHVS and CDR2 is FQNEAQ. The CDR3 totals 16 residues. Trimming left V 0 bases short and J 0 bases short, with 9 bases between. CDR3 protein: CASSLARGFSNQPQHF. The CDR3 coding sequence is TGTGCCAGCAGCTTAGCGCGAGGTTTTAGCAATCAGCCCCAGCATTTT. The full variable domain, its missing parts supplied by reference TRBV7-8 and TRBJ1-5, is GAGVSQSPRYKVAKRGQDVALRCDPISGHVSLFWYQQALGQGPEFLTYFQNEAQLDKSGLPSDRFFAERPEGSVSTLKIQRTQQEDSAVYLCASSLARGFSNQPQHFGDGTRLSIL.

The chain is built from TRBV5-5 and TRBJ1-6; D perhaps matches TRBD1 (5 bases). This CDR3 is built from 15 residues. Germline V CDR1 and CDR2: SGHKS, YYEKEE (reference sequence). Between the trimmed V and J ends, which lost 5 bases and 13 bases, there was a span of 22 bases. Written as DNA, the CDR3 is TGTGCCAGCAGACAGATAGCCCGGGGCCCTTTCCCCCTCCACTTT. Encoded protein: CASRQIARGPFPLHF.

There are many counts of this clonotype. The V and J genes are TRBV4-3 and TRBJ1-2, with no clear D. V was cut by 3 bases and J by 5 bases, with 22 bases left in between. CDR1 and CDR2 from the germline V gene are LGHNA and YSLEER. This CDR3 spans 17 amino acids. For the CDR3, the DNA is TGCGCCAGCAGCCATTATGGCACAGAGGATCTGACGTATGGCTACACCTTC. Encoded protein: CASSHYGTEDLTYGYTF.

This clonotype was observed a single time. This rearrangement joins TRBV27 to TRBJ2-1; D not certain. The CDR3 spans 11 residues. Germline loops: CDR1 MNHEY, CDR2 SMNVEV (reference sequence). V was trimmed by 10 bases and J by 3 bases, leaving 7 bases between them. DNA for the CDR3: TGTGCCAACCGTGTCTACAATGAGCAGTTCTTC. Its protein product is CANRVYNEQFF.